The 2 T cell receptor beta chains given below trace back to one sample, sequenced in a study of identical twins. TCRdb re-called the 5' RACE reads with MiXCR, one entry per CDR3 protein. This sample has 450,000 or so distinct CDR3 sequences; approximately 14% occur once, and the top ten carry 0.4% to 0.55%. These data were likewise used in another study, on yellow fever vaccine responses in identical twins.

The specimen was CD4+ T cells sorted from blood. These receptors came from a woman aged 18 to 35 in good health.

This clonotype was seen a few times. CDR3 sequence: CSARELGFSGYEQYF. The DNA of the CDR3 is TGCAGTGCTAGAGAATTAGGGTTTAGCGGCTACGAGCAGTACTTC. The J gene is TRBJ2-7, the V gene TRBV20-1, with D possibly being TRBD2 (6 bases). This CDR3 spans 15 amino acids. The germline V gene has CDR1 DFQATT and CDR2 SNEGSKA (reference sequence). V lost 0 bases and J lost 3, with 15 bases in between.

This chain links TRBV4-2 with TRBJ2-5; 7 bases align to TRBD1. The CDR3 extends over 14 amino acids. V shed 0 bases and J 5 bases; nucleotides not matched to a gene: 3. Germline lookup yields CDR1 LGHNA and CDR2 YNFKEQ. DNA of the CDR3: TGTGCCAGCAGCCAAGAACAGGGGCCCGAGACCCAGTACTTC. This encodes CASSQEQGPETQYF.